This TCR beta chain was sequenced in a study of T cells in Graves' hyperthyroidism and ophthalmopathy. Across the whole study: Upon initial diagnosis and before any treatment, peripheral blood was collected.

To note about this clonotype: Its antigen is unknown.

Reasons for excluding patients were uncontrolled infection, other autoimmune disease, pregnancy or lactation. Amplified TCR beta CDR3 regions came from RNA transcripts. TCR CDR3 regions were first amplified by RT-PCR with HTBI primers. TCRdb called the multiplex PCR reads again in MiXCR, with one record for every CDR3 protein. Among 300,000 to 450,000 distinct CDR3 sequences listed, approximately 14% were seen once. Findings and caveats of the study: Stable hyperthyroidism was told apart from ophthalmopathy by a model built on 13 V-J features.

This clonotype was obtained from a woman in her twenties or thirties with Graves' ophthalmopathy. The material sequenced was blood.

DNA for the CDR3: TGCGCCAGCAGCTTGGCACCGTTGAGCTCCTATAATTCACCCCTCCACTTT. It specifies CASSLAPLSSYNSPLHF. This chain links TRBV5-1 with TRBJ1-6; unclear D gene. The V gene lost 0 bases and the J gene lost 0 bases, with 10 bases spanning the gap. The CDR3 has 17 amino acids. The germline V gene has CDR1 SGHRS and CDR2 YFSETQ.